This T cell receptor (beta chain) was sequenced in a study of PD-1 blockade in classical Hodgkin lymphoma. Measured with immunoSEQ multiplex PCR; TCRdb has only the in-frame clones, and not every one. There are about 11,000 clones in the sample; approximately 82% occur only once, and approximately 5% lies in the top ten. The CDR3 consists of 17 residues. Germline CDR1 and CDR2: LGHNA and YNFKEQ. V was pared by 1 base and J by 1 base, with 13 bases between. Every patient relapsed after autologous stem cell transplantation, and brentuximab vedotin exposure varied. The sample was peripheral blood mononuclear cells (PBMCs), taken before the second cycle of nivolumab. The rearrangement uses TRBV4-2 and TRBJ2-2, with D possibly being TRBD2 (5 bases). This sequence originates from a human donor with classical Hodgkin lymphoma. The CDR3 region is CASSQASGLRNTGELFF. Written as DNA, the CDR3 is TGTGCCAGCAGCCAAGCTTCTGGACTGAGGAACACCGGGGAGCTGTTTTTT.